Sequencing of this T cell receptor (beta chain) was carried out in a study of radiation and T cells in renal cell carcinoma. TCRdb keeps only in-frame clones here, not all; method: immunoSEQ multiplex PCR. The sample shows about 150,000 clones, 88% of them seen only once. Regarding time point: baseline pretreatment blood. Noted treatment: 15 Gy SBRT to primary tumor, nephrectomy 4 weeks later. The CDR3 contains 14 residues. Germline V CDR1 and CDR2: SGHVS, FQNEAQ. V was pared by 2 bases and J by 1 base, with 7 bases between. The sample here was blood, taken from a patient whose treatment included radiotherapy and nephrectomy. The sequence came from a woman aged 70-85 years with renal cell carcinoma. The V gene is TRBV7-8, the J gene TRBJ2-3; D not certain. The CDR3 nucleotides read TGTGCCAGCAGCTTACGTTTCGGCACAGATACGCAGTATTTT. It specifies CASSLRFGTDTQYF.